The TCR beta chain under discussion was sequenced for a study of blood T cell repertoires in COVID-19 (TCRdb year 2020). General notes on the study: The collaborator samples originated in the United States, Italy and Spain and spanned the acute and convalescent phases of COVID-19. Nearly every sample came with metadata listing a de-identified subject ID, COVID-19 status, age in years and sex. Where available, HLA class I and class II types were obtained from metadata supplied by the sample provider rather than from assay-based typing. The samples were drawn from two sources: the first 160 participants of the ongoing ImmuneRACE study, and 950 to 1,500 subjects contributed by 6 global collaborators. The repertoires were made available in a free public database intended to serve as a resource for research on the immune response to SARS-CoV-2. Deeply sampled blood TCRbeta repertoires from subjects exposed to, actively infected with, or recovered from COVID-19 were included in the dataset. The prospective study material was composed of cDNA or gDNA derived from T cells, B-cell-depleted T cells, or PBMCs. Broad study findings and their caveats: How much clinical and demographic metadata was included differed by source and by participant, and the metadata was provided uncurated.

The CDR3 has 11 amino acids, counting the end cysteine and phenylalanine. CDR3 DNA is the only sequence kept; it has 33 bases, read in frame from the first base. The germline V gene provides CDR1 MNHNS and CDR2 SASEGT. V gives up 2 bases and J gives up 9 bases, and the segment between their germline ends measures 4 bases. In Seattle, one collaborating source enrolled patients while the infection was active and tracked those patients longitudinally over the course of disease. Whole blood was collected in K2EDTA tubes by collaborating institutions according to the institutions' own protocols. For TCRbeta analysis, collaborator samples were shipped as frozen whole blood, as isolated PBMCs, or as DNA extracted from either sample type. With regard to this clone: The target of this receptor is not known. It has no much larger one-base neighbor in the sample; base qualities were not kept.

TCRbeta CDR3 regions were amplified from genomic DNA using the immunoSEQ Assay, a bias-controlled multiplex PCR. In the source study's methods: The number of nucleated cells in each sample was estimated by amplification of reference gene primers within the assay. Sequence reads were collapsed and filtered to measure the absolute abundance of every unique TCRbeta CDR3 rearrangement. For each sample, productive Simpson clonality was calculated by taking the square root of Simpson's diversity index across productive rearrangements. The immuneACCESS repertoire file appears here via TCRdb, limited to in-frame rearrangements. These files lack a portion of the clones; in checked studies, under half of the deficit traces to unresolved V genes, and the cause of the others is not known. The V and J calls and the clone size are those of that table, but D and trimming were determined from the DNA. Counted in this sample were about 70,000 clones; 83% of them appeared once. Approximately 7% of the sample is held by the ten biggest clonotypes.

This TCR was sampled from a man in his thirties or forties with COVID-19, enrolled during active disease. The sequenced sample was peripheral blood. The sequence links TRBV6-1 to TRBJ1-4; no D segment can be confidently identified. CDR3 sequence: CASSETKKLFF. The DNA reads TGTGCCAGCAGTGAAACTAAAAAACTGTTTTTT.